This entry lists 24 T cell receptor beta chains sequenced from one sample in a study of cytomegalovirus exposure and HLA in healthy donors. The primer mix had 60 Vbeta and 13 Jbeta primers. Clones were read by immunoSEQ multiplex PCR, and TCRdb kept only the in-frame ones, dropping some. The sample lists some 130,000 clones, around 78% occurring once. Sequencing used PBMCs. The receptor source for this set is a female donor in good health and CMV-seropositive.

The V gene is TRBV9, the J gene TRBJ2-5; a possible D gene is TRBD1 (6 bases). This CDR3 is built from 14 residues. Trimming shortened V by 2 bases and J by 5 bases, and 13 bases separated the two germline ends. Germline-derived CDR1 and CDR2 are SGDLS and YYNGEE. Here the CDR3 reads CASSVGTLLETQYF. The DNA of the CDR3 is TGTGCCAGCAGCGTCGGGACACTTCTGGAGACCCAGTACTTC.

The CDR3 loop reads CASSSIPGLGFEQYF. In DNA form, the CDR3 reads TGTGCCAGCAGTTCCATACCGGGACTAGGTTTCGAGCAGTACTTC. The chain combines TRBV6-5 with TRBJ2-7, with 8 nucleotides matching TRBD2. This CDR3 is 15 amino acids long. The V and J ends lost 4 bases and 6 bases, in that order; junction bases with no gene match: 11. The germline gives CDR1 MNHEY, CDR2 SVGAGI.

This clone is medium-sized by share. This chain joins TRBV4-2 and TRBJ1-4, with 8 nucleotides matching TRBD1. This CDR3 is 14 amino acids long. V lost 5 bases and J lost 8; bases outside the gene matches: 7. Germline CDR1 LGHNA, CDR2 YNFKEQ. CDR3 DNA sequence: TGTGCCAGCAGCGAGGACAGGGTTGAGGAAAAACTGTTTTTT. It codes for CASSEDRVEEKLFF.

This chain joins TRBV7-9 and TRBJ2-2; tentatively, D is TRBD2 (6 bases). The CDR3 length is 15 residues. The V end lost 0 bases, the J end lost 7 bases, and 12 bases lay between the germline ends. Germline V CDR1 and CDR2: SEHNR, FQNEAQ (reference sequence). CDR3 coding DNA: TGTGCCAGCAGCTTAGCGATCCGGGGGAACGGGGAGCTGTTTTTT. Translated, it gives CASSLAIRGNGELFF.

The chain couples TRBV7-9 to TRBJ2-7; the match to TRBD2 covers 12 bases. The CDR3 covers 15 residues. Trimming cost V 1 base and J 6 bases; bases outside gene matches: 4. Germline lookup yields CDR1 SEHNR and CDR2 FQNEAQ (reference sequence). The CDR3 loop is CASSLELAGGLEQYF. The CDR3, as DNA: TGTGCCAGCAGCTTAGAACTAGCGGGAGGACTCGAGCAGTACTTC.

V is TRBV30 and J is TRBJ1-4, with 10 bases aligning to TRBD1. The germline V gene encodes CDR1 GTSNPN and CDR2 SVGIG (reference sequence). This CDR3 contains 14 residues. J lost 10 bases, V lost 0 bases, and 5 bases had no gene match. The CDR3 region has the DNA TGTGCCTGGAGTGTGGGGACAGGGGCCGGAAAACTGTTTTTT. Its translation: CAWSVGTGAGKLFF.

This chain uses TRBV30 with TRBJ1-1, with D possibly matching TRBD1 (6 bases). The CDR3 sequence is 15 residues long. The V end lost 0 bases, the J end lost 7 bases, and 18 bases lay between the germline ends. CDR1 and CDR2 from the germline V gene are GTSNPN and SVGIG (reference sequence). The CDR3, as DNA: TGTGCCTGGAGTGTAGGCGAGTTGGGACATTATGAAGCTTTCTTT. Residues: CAWSVGELGHYEAFF.

This chain uses TRBV11-2 with TRBJ2-3; 10 nucleotides agree with TRBD2. CDR1 is SGHAT and CDR2 is FQNNGV in the germline V gene. The V and J ends lost 5 bases and 8 bases, in that order; junction bases with no gene match: 10. The CDR3 is made up of 15 amino acids. This CDR3 reads CASSQGTSDSGTQYF. The CDR3 region has the DNA TGTGCCAGCAGCCAGGGGACTAGCGACAGCGGTACGCAGTATTTT. Filled out from reference TRBV11-2 and TRBJ2-3, the complete variable domain reads EAGVAQSPRYKIIEKRQSVAFWCNPISGHATLYWYQQILGQGPKLLIQFQNNGVVDDSQLPKDRFSAERLKGVDSTLKIQPAKLEDSAVYLCASSQGTSDSGTQYFGPGTRLTVL.

This chain links TRBV19 with TRBJ2-3; D unclear. Per germline, CDR1 LNHDA and CDR2 SQIVND (reference sequence). Trimming stripped 2 bases from V and 5 bases from J, with 8 bases between. This CDR3 comprises 13 residues. In DNA form, the CDR3 reads TGTGCCAGTAGTATAACCAGAGGAGATACGCAGTATTTT. Translated: CASSITRGDTQYF.

This chain uses TRBV14 with TRBJ1-5; D gene uncertain. Trimming removed 0 bases from V and 0 bases from J, with 9 bases in between. In germline, CDR1 is SGHDN, CDR2 FVKESK. This CDR3 spans 16 amino acids. The CDR3 DNA reads TGTGCCAGCAGCCAAGATGCAGGAAATAGCAATCAGCCCCAGCATTTT. It codes for CASSQDAGNSNQPQHF.

The J gene is TRBJ1-6, the V gene TRBV2; TRBD1 aligns across 10 bases. After removal of 8 bases from V and 10 bases from J, the junction contained 2 bases not matched to a gene. The CDR3 has 12 residues. Germline-derived CDR1 and CDR2 are SNHLY and FYNNEI. The CDR3 protein is CASGTGDSPLHF. In DNA form, the CDR3 reads TGTGCCAGCGGGACAGGGGACTCACCCCTCCACTTT.

The rearrangement links TRBV7-2 to TRBJ2-1; D might be TRBD2 (5 bases). Trimming removed 1 base from V and 0 bases from J, with 13 bases in between. Germline CDR1 and CDR2: SGHTA and FQGNSA. The CDR3 sequence is 17 residues long. CDR3: CASSLVPSSSSYNEQFF. CDR3 bases: TGTGCCAGCAGCTTAGTCCCTAGCTCAAGCTCCTACAATGAGCAGTTCTTC.

The count of this clone is one. The V gene is TRBV19, the J gene TRBJ1-4; 7 bases map to TRBD1. Looked up from germline, CDR1 is LNHDA and CDR2 is SQIVND (reference sequence). CDR3 size: 15 residues. J gave up 5 bases and V 7 bases, and 10 bases lay outside the gene matches. The CDR3 loop is CASTYGQVQNEKLFF. CDR3 DNA: TGTGCCAGTACCTACGGACAGGTACAGAATGAAAAACTGTTTTTT.

The chain carries TRBV7-9 and TRBJ1-3; D perhaps matches TRBD1 (6 bases). From germline, CDR1 is SEHNR and CDR2 FQNEAQ (reference sequence). CDR3 length: 15 residues. Trimming shortened V by 5 bases and J by 0 bases, and 11 bases separated the two germline ends. The CDR3 loop is CASSPTGGSGNTIYF. DNA for the CDR3: TGTGCCAGCAGCCCGACAGGCGGCTCTGGAAACACCATATATTTT.

Here the CDR3 DNA reads TGTGCCAGCAGCGTAGGACTTTCGGCGACGGTGGCGGGAGATACGCAGTATTTT. It specifies CASSVGLSATVAGDTQYF. The V gene is TRBV9, the J gene TRBJ2-3; a possible D gene is TRBD2 (5 bases). Germline V gene sequence: CDR1 SGDLS, CDR2 YYNGEE. The CDR3 extends over 18 amino acids. V was pared by 0 bases and J by 5 bases, with 22 bases between.

This chain uses TRBV5-1 with TRBJ2-1, with D tentatively TRBD2 (5 bases). The CDR3 is 15 amino acids. The germline V and J ends were trimmed by 7 bases and 6 bases, with 20 bases remaining between them. Per germline, CDR1 SGHRS and CDR2 YFSETQ. The CDR3 DNA follows: TGCGCCAGCTACGTGTTCGGGTCCCGGGGCAATGAGCAGTTCTTC. This encodes CASYVFGSRGNEQFF.

This chain joins TRBV7-8 and TRBJ1-2; D is undetermined. CDR3 size: 14 residues. Germline CDR1 and CDR2: SGHVS and FQNEAQ. V lost 0 bases and J lost 4, with 9 bases in between. Here the CDR3 DNA reads TGTGCCAGCAGCTTAGCGTGGGGAGGCTATGGCTACACCTTC. This codes for CASSLAWGGYGYTF.

This chain uses TRBV6-1 with TRBJ2-7; D is undetermined. The germline V and J ends were trimmed by 1 base and 3 bases, with 13 bases remaining between them. The V gene's germline CDR1 is MNHNS and CDR2 SASEGT. This CDR3 contains 15 residues. The CDR3 region has the DNA TGTGCCAGCAGTGAAGGTTGGAGTGCGAGCTACGAGCAGTACTTC. This encodes CASSEGWSASYEQYF.

A word on this clone: The same CDR3 arises from other DNA sequences in this sample as well. The chain couples TRBV5-4 to TRBJ2-7; possibly TRBD1 for D (6 bases). The CDR3 is 12 amino acids. In germline, CDR1 is SGHNT, CDR2 YYREEE (reference sequence). The germline V and J ends were trimmed by 0 bases and 6 bases, with 7 bases remaining between them. The CDR3 sequence: CASSLEQGEQYF. In DNA, the CDR3 is TGTGCCAGCAGCTTGGAACAGGGCGAGCAGTACTTC.

V is TRBV29-1 and J is TRBJ2-1; 8 nucleotides align to TRBD1. V trimming: 4 bases; J trimming: 8 bases; junction bases outside the gene matches: 13. This CDR3 contains 15 residues. The germline V gene has CDR1 SQVTM and CDR2 ANQGSEA. This chain's CDR3 is CSVGTRQGWGDEQFF. CDR3 DNA: TGCAGCGTTGGGACAAGACAGGGGTGGGGCGATGAGCAGTTCTTC.

The chain is built from TRBV30 and TRBJ2-1; 7 bases align to TRBD2. Looked up from germline, CDR1 is GTSNPN and CDR2 is SVGIG (reference sequence). The length of the CDR3 is 12 residues. Trimming took 5 bases from V and 4 from J; bases not matched to a gene: 2. CDR3 region: CAWAGGYNEQFF. In nucleotides, the CDR3 is TGTGCCTGGGCCGGGGGGTACAATGAGCAGTTCTTC.

The DNA for the CDR3 is TGTGCCAGCAGCCACATTTCGGACAGACCCTACGAGCAGTACTTC. It codes for CASSHISDRPYEQYF. This chain uses TRBV4-2 with TRBJ2-5, with D maybe TRBD1 (6 bases). Judging by the DNA end, TRBJ2-7 fits better; the J call may be wrong. This CDR3 comprises 15 residues. The V gene's germline CDR1 is LGHNA and CDR2 YNFKEQ.

Here the CDR3 reads CASSQESVGGIDYEQYF. The CDR3 DNA follows: TGTGCCAGCAGCCAAGAATCGGTCGGCGGGATTGACTACGAGCAGTACTTC. J is TRBJ2-7 and V is TRBV4-2, with D possibly being TRBD2 (6 bases). The CDR3 loop spans 17 amino acids. Germline-derived CDR1 and CDR2 are LGHNA and YNFKEQ. Deletions cut 0 bases from V and 3 bases from J, with 18 bases between.

There are a few counts of this clone. The chain links TRBV19 to TRBJ1-1; D is unclear. V was pared by 5 bases and J by 1 base, with 14 bases between. The CDR3 spans 15 residues. Germline CDR1 and CDR2: LNHDA and SQIVND (reference sequence). In DNA form, the CDR3 reads TGTGCCAGTAGTCCAACTAGGAGGACGAACACTGAAGCTTTCTTT. The encoded protein is CASSPTRRTNTEAFF. The whole variable domain, remainder taken from reference TRBV19 and TRBJ1-1, is DGGITQSPKYLFRKEGQNVTLSCEQNLNHDAMYWYRQDPGQGLRLIYYSQIVNDFQKGDIAEGYSVSREKKESFPLTVTSAQKNPTAFYLCASSPTRRTNTEAFFGQGTRLTVV.